These T cell receptor beta chains were read from a single sample in a study of breast tumors, draining lymph nodes, adjacent tissues. TCRdb reprocessed the multiplex PCR reads with MiXCR, giving one entry per CDR3 protein. The repertoire consists of over 250,000 distinct CDR3 sequences, with 30% occurring once and the leading ten covering around 1.1%. The material sequenced was axillary lymph node tissue. The receptor source for this set is a female donor with breast cancer. Some clones in this sample may be carry-over from other donors' samples. Each CDR3 is given with its conserved first and last residue. Fields, in order: clone size, J gene, D gene, V gene, CDR3 protein, CDR3 DNA. A D gene is named only where the DNA matches it firmly. Expanded clones get a size class; other rows say once, few or many, or leave the size out.

>many|TRBJ2-1|TRBD2|TRBV20-1
CSARGLAGANEQFF
TGCAGTGCTAGGGGACTAGCGGGAGCCAATGAGCAGTTCTTC
>many|TRBJ1-3|TRBD1|TRBV5-1
CASSLRTGDSGNTIYF
TGCGCCAGCAGCCTAAGGACAGGGGACTCTGGAAACACCATATATTTT
>NA|TRBJ2-1|TRBD2|TRBV4-2
CASSQVAGRRALKNEQFF
TGTGCCAGCAGCCAAGTAGCGGGGCGTAGGGCATTGAAAAATGAGCAGTTCTTC
>many|TRBJ2-7|TRBD1|TRBV5-1
CASRDDRTGAYEQYF
TGCGCCAGCAGAGATGATCGGACAGGCGCCTACGAGCAGTACTTC
>many|TRBJ1-4|NA|TRBV20-1
CSARAGVEVEKLFF
TGCAGTGCTAGAGCAGGGGTCGAGGTCGAAAAACTGTTTTTT
>many|TRBJ2-7|NA|TRBV30
CAWSQGEGYEQYF
TGTGCCTGGAGTCAAGGAGAAGGCTACGAGCAGTACTTC
>many|TRBJ1-5|NA|TRBV7-2
CASSPDTALIQPQHF
TGTGCCAGCAGCCCCGACACTGCGTTAATTCAGCCCCAGCATTTT
>many|TRBJ2-2|NA|TRBV4-1
CASSLLQGPGELFF
TGCGCCAGCAGCCTCCTACAGGGTCCCGGGGAGCTGTTTTTT
>many|TRBJ2-1|TRBD1|TRBV7-9
CASSPPGQAFLDEQFF
TGTGCCAGCAGCCCGCCGGGACAGGCCTTCCTTGATGAGCAGTTCTTC
>NA|TRBJ1-5|NA|TRBV4-2
CASSQVGLGDQPQRF
TGTGCCAGCAGCCAAGTAGGGTTAGGCGATCAGCCCCAGCGTTTT
>NA|TRBJ1-2|TRBD1|TRBV12-3/TRBV12-4
CASSPTGGRGYTF
TGTGCCAGCAGTCCGACAGGGGGCCGTGGCTACACCTTC
>few|TRBJ2-7|NA|TRBV3-1
CASRGGRDAYEQYF
TGTGCCAGCAGGGGGGGCCGAGATGCCTACGAGCAGTACTTC
>NA|TRBJ2-7|NA|TRBV20-1
CSARDPTRTSEQYF
TGCAGTGCTAGAGATCCGACCAGGACCTCCGAGCAGTACTTC
>NA|TRBJ1-5|TRBD1|TRBV28
CASSLPGQGGNQPQHF
TGTGCCAGCAGTTTACCCGGACAGGGGGGCAATCAGCCCCAGCATTTT
>many|TRBJ2-1|NA|TRBV19
CASYGVDGSHNEQFF
TGTGCCAGTTATGGGGTGGACGGGAGCCACAATGAGCAGTTCTTC
>few|TRBJ2-2|NA|TRBV12-3/TRBV12-4
CASGTAGTGELFF
TGTGCCAGCGGTACCGCAGGGACCGGGGAGCTGTTTTTT
>many|TRBJ1-6|NA|TRBV6-6
CASVDSSYNSPLHF
TGTGCCAGCGTGGACAGCTCCTATAATTCACCCCTCCACTTT
>NA|TRBJ2-5|TRBD2|TRBV2
CASSEGTRPGETQYF
TGTGCCAGCAGTGAGGGGACTAGGCCGGGGGAGACCCAGTACTTC
>NA|TRBJ1-5|NA|TRBV6-5
CASSQAVNQPQHF
TGTGCCAGCAGTCAGGCAGTCAATCAGCCCCAGCATTTT
>many|TRBJ1-2|TRBD1|TRBV20-1
CSASGTGRNYGYTF
TGCAGTGCTAGTGGGACAGGGAGAAACTATGGCTACACCTTC
>many|TRBJ2-5|TRBD2|TRBV12-3/TRBV12-4
CASSLNLAGIAETQYF
TGTGCCAGCAGTTTAAACCTAGCGGGAATCGCAGAGACCCAGTACTTC
>once|TRBJ2-2|TRBD2|TRBV20-1
CSASGGGRNTGELFF
TGCAGTGCTAGCGGGGGGGGGAGGAACACCGGGGAGCTGTTTTTT
>many|TRBJ2-1|TRBD2|TRBV29-1
CSVQFGGSTYNEQFF
TGCAGCGTTCAATTCGGCGGGAGCACCTACAATGAGCAGTTCTTC
>many|TRBJ2-1|NA|TRBV20-1
CSARRGGRDEQFF
TGCAGTGCTAGACGCGGGGGCAGGGATGAGCAGTTCTTC
>few|TRBJ1-1|NA|TRBV4-1
CASSQELGGMNTEAFF
TGCGCCAGCAGCCAAGAACTCGGCGGGATGAACACTGAAGCTTTCTTT
>NA|TRBJ2-2|NA|TRBV2
CASTGSRELFF
TGTGCCAGCACGGGGAGCCGGGAGCTGTTTTTT
>NA|TRBJ2-7|TRBD1|TRBV20-1
CSASGTASYEQYF
TGCAGTGCTTCCGGGACAGCAAGCTACGAGCAGTACTTC